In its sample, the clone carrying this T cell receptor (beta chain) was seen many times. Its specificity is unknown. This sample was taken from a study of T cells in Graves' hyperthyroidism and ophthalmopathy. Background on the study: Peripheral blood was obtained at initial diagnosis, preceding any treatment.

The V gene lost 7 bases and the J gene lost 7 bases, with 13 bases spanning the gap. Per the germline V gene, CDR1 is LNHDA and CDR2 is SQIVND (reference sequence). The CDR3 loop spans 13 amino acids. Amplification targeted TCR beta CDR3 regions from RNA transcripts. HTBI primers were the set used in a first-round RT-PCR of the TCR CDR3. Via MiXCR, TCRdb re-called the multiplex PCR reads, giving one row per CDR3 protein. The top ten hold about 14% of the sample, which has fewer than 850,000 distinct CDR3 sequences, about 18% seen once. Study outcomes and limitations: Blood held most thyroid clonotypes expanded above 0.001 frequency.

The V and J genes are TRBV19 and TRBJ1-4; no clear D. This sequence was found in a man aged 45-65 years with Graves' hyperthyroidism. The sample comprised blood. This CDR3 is CASNDGRVEKLFF. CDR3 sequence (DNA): TGTGCCAGTAACGACGGGAGAGTTGAAAAACTGTTTTTT. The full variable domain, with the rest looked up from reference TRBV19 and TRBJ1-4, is DGGITQSPKYLFRKEGQNVTLSCEQNLNHDAMYWYRQDPGQGLRLIYYSQIVNDFQKGDIAEGYSVSREKKESFPLTVTSAQKNPTAFYLCASNDGRVEKLFFGSGTQLSVL.